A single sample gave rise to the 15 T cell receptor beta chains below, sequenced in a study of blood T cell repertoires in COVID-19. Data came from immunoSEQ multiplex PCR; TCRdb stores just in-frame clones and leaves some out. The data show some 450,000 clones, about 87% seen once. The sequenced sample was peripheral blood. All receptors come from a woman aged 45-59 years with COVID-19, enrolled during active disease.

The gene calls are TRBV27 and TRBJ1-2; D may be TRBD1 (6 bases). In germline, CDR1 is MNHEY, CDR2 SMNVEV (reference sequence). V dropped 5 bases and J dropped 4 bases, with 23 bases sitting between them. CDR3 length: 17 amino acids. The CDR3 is CASSSKAGVRRGYGYTF. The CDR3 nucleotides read TGTGCCAGCAGTAGTAAAGCAGGGGTGAGAAGGGGCTATGGCTACACCTTC.

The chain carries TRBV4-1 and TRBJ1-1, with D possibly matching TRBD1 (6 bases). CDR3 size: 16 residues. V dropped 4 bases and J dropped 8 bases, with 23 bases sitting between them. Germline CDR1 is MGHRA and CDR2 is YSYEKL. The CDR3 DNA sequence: TGCGCCAGCAGCCGCCAACCAGGGGTCCAGGTCTTCGAAGCTTTCTTT. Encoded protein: CASSRQPGVQVFEAFF.

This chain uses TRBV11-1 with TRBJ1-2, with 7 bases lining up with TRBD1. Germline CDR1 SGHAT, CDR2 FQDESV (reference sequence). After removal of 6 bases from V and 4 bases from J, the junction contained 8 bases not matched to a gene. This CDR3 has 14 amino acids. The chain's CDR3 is CASRGTAEIYGYTF. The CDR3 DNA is TGTGCCAGCAGAGGGACAGCGGAAATCTATGGCTACACCTTC.

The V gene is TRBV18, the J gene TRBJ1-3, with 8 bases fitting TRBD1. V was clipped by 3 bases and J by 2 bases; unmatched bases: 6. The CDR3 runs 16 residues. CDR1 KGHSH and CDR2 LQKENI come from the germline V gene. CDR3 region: CASSPGQALTGNTIYF. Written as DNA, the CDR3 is TGTGCCAGCTCACCGGGACAGGCTCTTACTGGAAACACCATATATTTT.

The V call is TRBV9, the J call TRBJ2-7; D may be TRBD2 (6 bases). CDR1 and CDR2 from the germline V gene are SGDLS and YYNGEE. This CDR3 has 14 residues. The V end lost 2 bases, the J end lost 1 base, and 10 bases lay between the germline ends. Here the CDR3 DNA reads TGTGCCAGCAGCGTTGTCGCGGGGTCCTACGAGCAGTACTTC. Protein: CASSVVAGSYEQYF. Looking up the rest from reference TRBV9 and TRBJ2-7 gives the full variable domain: DSGVTQTPKHLITATGQRVTLRCSPRSGDLSVYWYQQSLDQGLQFLIQYYNGEERAKGNILERFSAQQFPDLHSELNLSSLELGDSALYFCASSVVAGSYEQYFGPGTRLTVT.

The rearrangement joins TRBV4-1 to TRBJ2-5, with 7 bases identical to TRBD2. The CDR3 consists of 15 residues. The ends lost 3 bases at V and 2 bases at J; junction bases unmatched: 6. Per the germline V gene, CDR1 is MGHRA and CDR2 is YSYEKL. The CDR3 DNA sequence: TGCGCCAGCAGCCAGGTAGCGGGCCTACAAGAGACCCAGTACTTC. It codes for CASSQVAGLQETQYF.

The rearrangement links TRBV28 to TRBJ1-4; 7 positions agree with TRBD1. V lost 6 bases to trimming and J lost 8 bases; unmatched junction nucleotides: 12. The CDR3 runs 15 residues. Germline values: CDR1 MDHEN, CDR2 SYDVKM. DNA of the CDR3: TGTGCCAGCAGCAGGGGGACGACCACGAGGGAAAAACTGTTTTTT. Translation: CASSRGTTTREKLFF.

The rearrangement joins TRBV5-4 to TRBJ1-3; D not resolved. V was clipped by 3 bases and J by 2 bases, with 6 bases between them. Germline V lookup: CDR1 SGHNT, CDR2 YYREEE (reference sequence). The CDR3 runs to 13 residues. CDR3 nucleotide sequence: TGTGCCAGCAGCTCCCCCACTGGAAACACCATATATTTT. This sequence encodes CASSSPTGNTIYF.

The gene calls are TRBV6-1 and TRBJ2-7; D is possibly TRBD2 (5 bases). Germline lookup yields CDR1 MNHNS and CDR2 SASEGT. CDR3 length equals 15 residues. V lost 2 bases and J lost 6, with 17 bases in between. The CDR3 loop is CASSEPLDSITEQYF. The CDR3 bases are TGTGCCAGCAGTGAACCCCTGGACTCCATCACCGAGCAGTACTTC.

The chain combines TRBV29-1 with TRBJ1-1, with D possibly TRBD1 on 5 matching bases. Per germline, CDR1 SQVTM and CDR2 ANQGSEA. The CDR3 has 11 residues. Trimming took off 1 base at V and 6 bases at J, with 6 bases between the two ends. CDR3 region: CSVEGRAEAFF. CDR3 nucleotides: TGCAGCGTTGAAGGCAGGGCTGAAGCTTTCTTT. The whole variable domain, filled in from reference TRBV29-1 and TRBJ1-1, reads SAVISQKPSRDICQRGTSLTIQCQVDSQVTMMFWYRQQPGQSLTLIATANQGSEATYESGFVIDKFPISRPNLTFSTLTVSNMSPEDSSIYLCSVEGRAEAFFGQGTRLTVV.

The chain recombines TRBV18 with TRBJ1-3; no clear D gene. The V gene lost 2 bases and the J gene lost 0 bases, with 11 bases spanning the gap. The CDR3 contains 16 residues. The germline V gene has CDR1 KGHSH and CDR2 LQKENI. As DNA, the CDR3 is TGTGCCAGCTCACCATTCCAGGCGAGCTCTGGAAACACCATATATTTT. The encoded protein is CASSPFQASSGNTIYF.

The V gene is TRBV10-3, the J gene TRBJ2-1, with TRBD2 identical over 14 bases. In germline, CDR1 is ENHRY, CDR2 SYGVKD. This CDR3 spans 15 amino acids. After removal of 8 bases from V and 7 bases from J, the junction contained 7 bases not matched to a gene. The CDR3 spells CAIGAGTSGGNEQFF. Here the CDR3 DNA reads TGTGCCATCGGCGCCGGGACTAGCGGGGGTAATGAGCAGTTCTTC.

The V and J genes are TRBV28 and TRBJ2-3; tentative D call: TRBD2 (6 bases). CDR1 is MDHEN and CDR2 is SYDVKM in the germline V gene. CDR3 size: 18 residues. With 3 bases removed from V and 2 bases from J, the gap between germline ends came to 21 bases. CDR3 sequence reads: CASSFPSPRGTFTDTQYF. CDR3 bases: TGTGCCAGCAGTTTTCCCTCCCCCCGCGGGACCTTCACAGATACGCAGTATTTT.

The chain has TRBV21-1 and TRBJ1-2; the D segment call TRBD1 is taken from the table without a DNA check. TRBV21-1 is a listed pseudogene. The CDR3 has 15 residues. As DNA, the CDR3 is TGTGCCAGCAGCAAAGTCAAGGGGTGCATTAAGGGCTACACCTTC. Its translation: CASSKVKGCIKGYTF.

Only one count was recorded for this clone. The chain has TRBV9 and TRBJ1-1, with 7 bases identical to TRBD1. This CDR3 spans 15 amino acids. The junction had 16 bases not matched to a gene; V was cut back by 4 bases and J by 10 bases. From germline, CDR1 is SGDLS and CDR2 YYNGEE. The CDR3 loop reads CASSPSGTGVEGAFF. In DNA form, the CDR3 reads TGTGCCAGCAGCCCATCTGGAACAGGGGTCGAGGGAGCTTTCTTT. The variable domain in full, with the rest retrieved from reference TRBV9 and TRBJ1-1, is DSGVTQTPKHLITATGQRVTLRCSPRSGDLSVYWYQQSLDQGLQFLIQYYNGEERAKGNILERFSAQQFPDLHSELNLSSLELGDSALYFCASSPSGTGVEGAFFGQGTRLTVV.